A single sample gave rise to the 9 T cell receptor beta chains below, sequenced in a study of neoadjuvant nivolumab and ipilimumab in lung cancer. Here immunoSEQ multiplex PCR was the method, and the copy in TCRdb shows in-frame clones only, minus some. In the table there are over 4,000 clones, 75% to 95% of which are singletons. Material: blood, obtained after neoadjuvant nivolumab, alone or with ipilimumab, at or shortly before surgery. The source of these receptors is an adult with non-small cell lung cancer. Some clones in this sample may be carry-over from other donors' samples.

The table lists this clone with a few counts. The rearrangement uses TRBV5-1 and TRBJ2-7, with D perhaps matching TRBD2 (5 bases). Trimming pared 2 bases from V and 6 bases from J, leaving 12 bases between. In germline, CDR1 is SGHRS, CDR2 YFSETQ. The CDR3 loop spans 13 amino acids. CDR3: CASSFREGREQYF. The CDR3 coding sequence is TGCGCCAGCAGCTTTCGGGAAGGGCGCGAGCAGTACTTC.

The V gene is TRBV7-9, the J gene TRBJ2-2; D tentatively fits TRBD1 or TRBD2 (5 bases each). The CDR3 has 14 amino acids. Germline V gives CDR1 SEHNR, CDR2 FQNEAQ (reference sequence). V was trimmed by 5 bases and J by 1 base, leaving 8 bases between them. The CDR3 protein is CASSRGGNTGELFF. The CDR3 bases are TGTGCCAGCAGCCGTGGGGGGAACACCGGGGAGCTGTTTTTT.

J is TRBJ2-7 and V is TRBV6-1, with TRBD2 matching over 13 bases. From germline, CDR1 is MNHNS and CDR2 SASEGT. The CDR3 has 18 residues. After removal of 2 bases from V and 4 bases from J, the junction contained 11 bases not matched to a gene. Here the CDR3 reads CASSERTSGSGLFYEQYF. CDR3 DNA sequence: TGTGCCAGCAGTGAAAGGACTAGCGGGAGTGGGTTATTTTACGAGCAGTACTTC.

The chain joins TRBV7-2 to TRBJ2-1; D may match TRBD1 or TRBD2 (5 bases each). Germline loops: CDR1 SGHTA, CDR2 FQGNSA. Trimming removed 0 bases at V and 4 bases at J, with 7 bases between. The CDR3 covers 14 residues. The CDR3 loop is CASSLAGTYNEQFF. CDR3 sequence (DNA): TGTGCCAGCAGCTTAGCCGGGACGTACAATGAGCAGTTCTTC.

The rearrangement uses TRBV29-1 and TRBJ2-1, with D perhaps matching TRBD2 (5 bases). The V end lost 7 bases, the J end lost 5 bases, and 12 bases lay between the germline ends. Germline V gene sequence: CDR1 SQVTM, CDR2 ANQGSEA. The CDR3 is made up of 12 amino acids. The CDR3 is CSAELRDNEQFF. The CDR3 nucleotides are TGCAGCGCAGAACTGAGGGACAATGAGCAGTTCTTC.

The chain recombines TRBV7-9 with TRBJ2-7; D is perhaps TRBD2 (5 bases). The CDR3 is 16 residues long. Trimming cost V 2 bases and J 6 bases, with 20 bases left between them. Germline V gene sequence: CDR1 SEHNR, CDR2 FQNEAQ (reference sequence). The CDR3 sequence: CASSLSGVMFGLEQYF. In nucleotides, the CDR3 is TGTGCCAGCAGCTTATCCGGGGTTATGTTTGGACTCGAGCAGTACTTC.

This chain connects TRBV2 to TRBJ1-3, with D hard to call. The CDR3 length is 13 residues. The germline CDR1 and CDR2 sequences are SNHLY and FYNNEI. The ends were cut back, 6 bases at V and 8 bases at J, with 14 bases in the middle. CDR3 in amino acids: CASSSSKAHTIYF. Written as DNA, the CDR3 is TGTGCCAGCAGCAGTTCTAAGGCACACACCATATATTTT.

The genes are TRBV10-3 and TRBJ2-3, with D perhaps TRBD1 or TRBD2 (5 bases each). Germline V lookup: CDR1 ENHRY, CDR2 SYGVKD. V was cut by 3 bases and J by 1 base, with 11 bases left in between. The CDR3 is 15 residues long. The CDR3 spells CAISDRGVGTDTQYF. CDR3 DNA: TGTGCCATCAGTGACAGAGGGGTTGGCACAGATACGCAGTATTTT.

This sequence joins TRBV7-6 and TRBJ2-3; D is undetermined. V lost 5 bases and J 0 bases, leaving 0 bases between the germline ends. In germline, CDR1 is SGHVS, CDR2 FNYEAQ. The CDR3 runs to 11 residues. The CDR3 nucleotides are TGTGCCAGCAGCAGCACAGATACGCAGTATTTT. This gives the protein CASSSTDTQYF.